Each of the 14 T cell receptor beta chains below was sequenced from the same sample in a study of T cell repertoires in aging, cancer and after chemotherapy. Rearranged V-D-J TRB sequences were amplified with a mixed TRB-A/B primer pool. TCRdb analysed the multiplex PCR reads with MiXCR anew, one entry per CDR3 protein. The sample lists about 10,000 distinct CDR3 sequences, around 38% seen once, with around 1.7% in the top ten. Amplification of TCR beta used genomic DNA extracted from peripheral blood. What was sequenced was blood. Receptors originate from a human donor in good health.

The chain joins TRBV6-5 to TRBJ1-1; D gene ambiguous. V was shortened by 8 bases and J by 8 bases, with 15 bases between the two germline ends. Germline V gene sequence: CDR1 MNHEY, CDR2 SVGAGI. This CDR3 is built from 12 residues. The CDR3 spells CASGQAGLEAFF. CDR3 bases: TGTGCCAGCGGCCAAGCGGGGTTAGAAGCTTTCTTT.

The chain joins TRBV19 to TRBJ1-1; D unclear. Trimming stripped 6 bases from V and 3 bases from J, with 17 bases between. There are 15 residues in the CDR3. Germline V CDR1 and CDR2: LNHDA, SQIVND (reference sequence). CDR3 nucleotides: TGTGCCAGTAGCTCGTATAGTCCCCGGTACACTGAAGCTTTCTTT. It translates to CASSSYSPRYTEAFF.

This clonotype was observed a few times. The V and J genes are TRBV6-5 and TRBJ2-7; TRBD2 is a possible D gene (6 bases). This CDR3 region has 13 residues. Trimming took off 5 bases at V and 4 bases at J, with 12 bases between the two ends. Germline assignment: CDR1 MNHEY and CDR2 SVGAGI. CDR3 sequence reads: CASSVPGVYEQYF. The DNA of the CDR3 is TGTGCCAGCAGTGTCCCGGGGGTGTACGAGCAGTACTTC.

V is TRBV7-6 and J is TRBJ1-1; no firm D call. The CDR3 loop spans 15 amino acids. V gave up 1 base and J gave up 5 bases, with 14 bases separating them. Germline-derived CDR1 and CDR2 are SGHVS and FNYEAQ. CDR3 region: CASSLDVATETEAFF. The CDR3 coding sequence is TGTGCCAGCAGCTTAGACGTCGCCACGGAGACTGAAGCTTTCTTT.

This clonotype was seen more than once but under ten times. The chain is built from TRBV10-3 and TRBJ1-1; D is unclear. Germline CDR1 reads ENHRY; CDR2 reads SYGVKD. This CDR3 is 13 amino acids long. Trimming took 6 bases from V and 1 from J, leaving 9 bases between them. As DNA, the CDR3 is TGTGCCATCAGCGAACAGCGGAACACTGAAGCTTTCTTT. As protein: CAISEQRNTEAFF.

This chain links TRBV7-9 with TRBJ1-1; TRBD1 aligns across 7 bases. The V segment lost 2 bases and the J segment 1 base; nucleotides outside the gene matches: 19. The germline CDR1 and CDR2 sequences are SEHNR and FQNEAQ (reference sequence). CDR3 size: 20 residues. The CDR3 reads CASSLRRMLGGLRGNTEAFF. DNA for the CDR3: TGTGCCAGCAGCTTACGTAGGATGCTAGGGGGCCTACGGGGGAACACTGAAGCTTTCTTT. The complete variable domain, with remaining parts taken from reference TRBV7-9 and TRBJ1-1, reads DTGVSQNPRHKITKRGQNVTFRCDPISEHNRLYWYRQTLGQGPEFLTYFQNEAQLEKSRLLSDRFSAERPKGSFSTLEIQRTEQGDSAMYLCASSLRRMLGGLRGNTEAFFGQGTRLTVV.

In regard to this clonotype: An end of the junction differs from the germline gene, which may be a read error. The chain couples TRBV4-2 to TRBJ2-5; tentative D call: TRBD2 (7 bases). Germline V gene lookup returns CDR1 LGHNA and CDR2 YNFKEQ. This CDR3 contains 16 residues. The CDR3 spells CASSQDQGGGGETQYF. CDR3 in DNA: TGCGCCAGCAGCCAAGACCAAGGGGGGGGAGGAGAGACCCAGTACTTC.

This clonotype was observed a handful of times. J is TRBJ2-7 and V is TRBV27; TRBD2 aligns across 12 bases. CDR3 size: 15 residues. Germline V gene data show CDR1 as MNHEY and CDR2 as SMNVEV (reference sequence). J gave up 2 bases and V 4 bases, and 3 bases lay outside the gene matches. CDR3 loop: CASSSPSGGAYEQYF. The CDR3 coding sequence is TGTGCCAGCAGTTCTCCTAGCGGGGGGGCCTACGAGCAGTACTTC.

This clonotype appeared a few times. The chain is built from TRBV12-3 or TRBV12-4 and TRBJ2-6; D not certain. CDR3 length: 15 amino acids. The V end lost 5 bases, the J end lost 4 bases, and 12 bases lay between the germline ends. This CDR3 reads CASSLPSRGANVLTF. The CDR3 DNA reads as TGTGCCAGCAGTCTACCCTCGAGGGGGGCCAACGTCCTGACTTTC.

The J gene is TRBJ2-7, the V gene TRBV18; D gene unclear. The CDR3 extends over 13 amino acids. Germline V CDR1 and CDR2: KGHSH, LQKENI. Trimming left V 3 bases short and J 3 bases short, with 9 bases between. CDR3 nucleotide sequence: TGTGCCAGCTCACCCACTCAGAGCTACGAGCAGTACGTC. It encodes CASSPTQSYEQYV.

The chain links TRBV6-5 to TRBJ1-6; maybe TRBD1 (5 bases). Germline CDR1 and CDR2: MNHEY and SVGAGI. Trimming shortened V by 2 bases and J by 12 bases, and 11 bases separated the two germline ends. This CDR3 spans 13 amino acids. The CDR3 bases are TGTGCCAGCAGTTACAGGGGAGAAGAACCCCTCCACTTT. Protein sequence: CASSYRGEEPLHF.

This clonotype was counted only a few times. This chain uses TRBV27 with TRBJ1-4, with D tentatively TRBD1 (6 bases). CDR1 and CDR2 (germline): MNHEY, SMNVEV (reference sequence). Trimming left V 5 bases short and J 7 bases short, with 17 bases between. CDR3 length: 15 residues. CDR3 in DNA: TGTGCCAGCAGTCCAACAGGGCTTAGACGTGAAAAACTGTTTTTT. Amino acids: CASSPTGLRREKLFF.

The chain combines TRBV6-5 with TRBJ1-6; 10 nucleotides agree with TRBD1. CDR3 length: 15 residues. Germline-derived CDR1 and CDR2 are MNHEY and SVGAGI. V trimming: 5 bases; J trimming: 5 bases; junction bases outside the gene matches: 3. This CDR3 reads CASSDRGRNNSPLHF. The CDR3 nucleotides read TGTGCCAGCAGTGACAGGGGGCGGAATAATTCACCCCTCCACTTT.

This chain connects TRBV5-4 to TRBJ1-4; D is perhaps TRBD1 (5 bases). Looked up from germline, CDR1 is SGHNT and CDR2 is YYREEE (reference sequence). This CDR3 comprises 16 residues. V lost 7 bases and J lost 8, with 24 bases in between. CDR3 sequence reads: CASGTRQSGTAEKLFF. CDR3 in DNA: TGTGCCAGCGGCACCCGACAATCCGGGACGGCCGAAAAACTGTTTTTT.